The 28 T cell receptor beta chains below were found in one sample sequenced in a study of T cells in Graves' hyperthyroidism and ophthalmopathy. RNA transcripts gave rise to amplified TCR beta CDR3 regions. The TCR CDR3 was amplified in a first-round RT-PCR using the HTBI primer set. TCRdb fed the multiplex PCR reads into MiXCR, producing one record per CDR3 protein. The table includes a few hundred thousand distinct CDR3 sequences, roughly 14% detected once. The material sequenced was blood. These receptors were obtained from a woman aged 40 to 50 with Graves' hyperthyroidism that later progressed to Graves' ophthalmopathy.

This clonotype appeared once. This chain links TRBV29-1 with TRBJ2-5; 11 bases fit TRBD2. V dropped 2 bases and J dropped 5; count of bases not matched to a gene: 4. The CDR3 extends over 14 amino acids. Germline V gene lookup returns CDR1 SQVTM and CDR2 ANQGSEA. In nucleotides, the CDR3 is TGCAGCGTTGAACTAGCGGGAGGCAGGGAGACCCAGTACTTC. It encodes CSVELAGGRETQYF.

This clonotype was found many times. The genes are TRBV10-3 and TRBJ1-3; weak D call: TRBD1 (5 bases). This CDR3 comprises 14 residues. Trimming took 10 bases from V and 2 from J, leaving 15 bases between them. Germline CDR1 reads ENHRY; CDR2 reads SYGVKD. CDR3 bases: TGTGCCACCGGGGGGACTGAGACTGGAAACACCATATATTTT. Translated: CATGGTETGNTIYF.

This clonotype was seen many times. The V and J genes are TRBV30 and TRBJ2-7, with D maybe TRBD1 (6 bases). V shed 2 bases and J shed 6 bases, with 17 bases lying between them. This CDR3 is 14 amino acids long. Per the germline V gene, CDR1 is GTSNPN and CDR2 is SVGIG (reference sequence). The CDR3 loop reads CAWSPGTLGIEQYF. The CDR3 bases are TGTGCCTGGAGTCCAGGGACACTAGGTATCGAGCAGTACTTC.

In this sample, this clonotype turned up many times. The rearrangement links TRBV27 to TRBJ2-7; D is perhaps TRBD2 (7 bases). The CDR3 runs 15 residues. The V end lost 7 bases, the J end lost 2 bases, and 18 bases lay between the germline ends. Per the germline V gene, CDR1 is MNHEY and CDR2 is SMNVEV (reference sequence). The CDR3 nucleotides read TGTGCCAGCACTCGAAGGGCGGGGGCCGCCTACGAGCAGTACTTC. This gives the protein CASTRRAGAAYEQYF.

This clonotype was picked up many times. The chain's CDR3 is CATSDFLGIGANGYTF. The CDR3 nucleotides read TGTGCCACCAGTGATTTCCTCGGGATAGGGGCAAATGGCTACACCTTC. The chain is built from TRBV24-1 and TRBJ1-2, with D perhaps matching TRBD1 (5 bases). This CDR3 contains 16 residues. With 1 base removed from V and 6 bases from J, the gap between germline ends came to 17 bases. Germline V CDR1 and CDR2: KGHDR, SFDVKD.

Many counts were recorded for this clonotype. This chain uses TRBV7-9 with TRBJ2-7, with TRBD2 matching 10 bases. Per germline, CDR1 SEHNR and CDR2 FQNEAQ (reference sequence). The CDR3 covers 15 residues. J lost 1 base, V lost 5 bases, and 5 bases had no gene match. The CDR3 loop reads CASSPGTSASYEQYF. The CDR3 DNA follows: TGTGCCAGCAGCCCAGGGACTAGCGCTTCCTACGAGCAGTACTTC.

J is TRBJ1-5 and V is TRBV19; tentatively, D is TRBD1 (5 bases). Trimming left V 10 bases short and J 5 bases short, with 15 bases between. CDR1 is LNHDA, CDR2 SQIVND, per germline (reference sequence). The CDR3 length is 13 residues. CDR3 nucleotide sequence: TGTGCCACCAGGGATTTTAAGCATCAGCCCCAGCATTTT. Translating it yields CATRDFKHQPQHF.

V usage is TRBV27 and J usage is TRBJ1-2, with a possible D match to TRBD1 (6 bases). The V end lost 3 bases, the J end lost 1 base, and 18 bases lay between the germline ends. Germline-derived CDR1 and CDR2 are MNHEY and SMNVEV (reference sequence). The CDR3 is made up of 17 amino acids. The CDR3 spells CASSFRPIRGGNYGYTF. The CDR3 DNA reads as TGTGCCAGCAGTTTTAGGCCTATACGAGGGGGTAACTATGGCTACACCTTC.

V usage is TRBV5-1 and J usage is TRBJ2-5; possibly TRBD1 for D (6 bases). CDR3 size: 15 residues. The ends were cut back, 0 bases at V and 5 bases at J, with 14 bases in the middle. The germline gives CDR1 SGHRS, CDR2 YFSETQ. The CDR3: CASSLVTGQRETQYF. CDR3 bases: TGCGCCAGCAGCTTGGTTACAGGGCAAAGGGAGACCCAGTACTTC. Looking up the rest from reference TRBV5-1 and TRBJ2-5 gives the full variable domain: KAGVTQTPRYLIKTRGQQVTLSCSPISGHRSVSWYQQTPGQGLQFLFEYFSETQRNKGNFPGRFSGRQFSNSRSEMNVSTLELGDSALYLCASSLVTGQRETQYFGPGTRLLVL.

This clonotype has ten or more counts. J is TRBJ2-1 and V is TRBV6-1; 9 nucleotides align to TRBD2. Per the germline V gene, CDR1 is MNHNS and CDR2 is SASEGT. The CDR3 runs 16 residues. V lost 0 bases, J lost 6 bases, and 6 bases stayed unmatched. The CDR3 region is CASSEAQGTSRNEQFF. CDR3 DNA sequence: TGTGCCAGCAGTGAAGCCCAGGGGACTAGCCGCAATGAGCAGTTCTTC.

The chain uses TRBV7-9 and TRBJ2-2, with TRBD2 matching over 10 bases. Losses at the gene ends were 5 bases for V and 2 bases for J; bases not matched to a gene: 5. The CDR3 totals 16 residues. The germline V gene has CDR1 SEHNR and CDR2 FQNEAQ (reference sequence). Here the CDR3 DNA reads TGTGCCAGCAGCACAACTAGCGGGACAAACACCGGGGAGCTGTTTTTT. Translated: CASSTTSGTNTGELFF.

This clonotype came up many times. This sequence joins TRBV20-1 and TRBJ2-7, with D possibly TRBD2 on 6 matching bases. Trimming cost V 6 bases and J 1 base, with 22 bases left between them. This CDR3 spans 16 amino acids. CDR1 is DFQATT and CDR2 is SNEGSKA in the germline V gene (reference sequence). Here the CDR3 reads CSAVDWVAGNSYEQYF. CDR3 in DNA: TGCAGTGCCGTAGATTGGGTGGCGGGAAATTCCTACGAGCAGTACTTC.

This clonotype was counted a few times. V usage is TRBV14 and J usage is TRBJ2-2; TRBD1 aligns across 9 bases. The CDR3 spans 15 residues. Trimming took 1 base from V and 6 from J; bases not matched to a gene: 3. Germline loops: CDR1 SGHDN, CDR2 FVKESK. CDR3 loop: CASSQGDRVAGELFF. The CDR3, as DNA: TGTGCCAGCAGCCAAGGGGACAGGGTGGCCGGGGAGCTGTTTTTT.

To note about this clonotype: This could be a read error, since a much larger clone is one nucleotide away. The chain uses TRBV3-1 and TRBJ2-4, with 8 nucleotides matching TRBD1. CDR1 is LGHDT and CDR2 is YNNKEL in the germline V gene (reference sequence). The CDR3 spans 15 residues. The CDR3 DNA reads TGTGCCTGCAGCCAACGTGGGACAGGTAAAAACATTCAGTACTTC. This gives the protein CACSQRGTGKNIQYF.

This clonotype was observed at least ten times. The chain employs TRBV19 and TRBJ2-7; TRBD1 agrees at 9 bases. Germline loops: CDR1 LNHDA, CDR2 SQIVND (reference sequence). The ends lost 5 bases at V and 5 bases at J; junction bases unmatched: 10. CDR3 size: 15 residues. CDR3 sequence: CASSPIRDRENEQYF. Here the CDR3 DNA reads TGTGCCAGTAGTCCAATCCGGGACAGGGAGAACGAGCAGTACTTC.

There are a few counts of this clonotype. The gene calls are TRBV9 and TRBJ2-3; D unresolved. The ends were cut back, 4 bases at V and 5 bases at J, with 17 bases in the middle. The CDR3 runs 15 residues. CDR1 and CDR2 (germline): SGDLS, YYNGEE. The CDR3 DNA reads as TGTGCCAGCAGCCGTAGCCCTGCCGTTCAAGATACGCAGTATTTT. It encodes CASSRSPAVQDTQYF. Full variable domain (rest looked up from reference TRBV9 and TRBJ2-3): DSGVTQTPKHLITATGQRVTLRCSPRSGDLSVYWYQQSLDQGLQFLIQYYNGEERAKGNILERFSAQQFPDLHSELNLSSLELGDSALYFCASSRSPAVQDTQYFGPGTRLTVL.

This clonotype was detected many times. V gene TRBV30 combines with J gene TRBJ2-5; tentatively, D is TRBD2 (6 bases). The germline V and J ends were trimmed by 1 base and 4 bases, with 10 bases remaining between them. The CDR3 is made up of 13 amino acids. Germline CDR1 reads GTSNPN; CDR2 reads SVGIG (reference sequence). CDR3 nucleotides: TGTGCCTGGAGTGAGGGAGGAGTAGAGACCCAGTACTTC. Translating gives CAWSEGGVETQYF. The full variable domain, completed using reference TRBV30 and TRBJ2-5, is SQTIHQWPATLVQPVGSPLSLECTVEGTSNPNLYWYRQAAGRGLQLLFYSVGIGQISSEVPQNLSASRPQDRQFILSSKKLLLSDSGFYLCAWSEGGVETQYFGPGTRLLVL.

This clonotype appeared a few times. The V and J genes are TRBV5-6 and TRBJ1-1; possible D gene TRBD1, 6 bases. Trimming pared 0 bases from V and 2 bases from J, leaving 14 bases between. From germline, CDR1 is SGHDT and CDR2 YYEEEE. The CDR3 runs to 16 residues. CDR3 DNA sequence: TGTGCCAGCAGCTTGGGTGCAGGGGACTATAACACTGAAGCTTTCTTT. Amino acid sequence: CASSLGAGDYNTEAFF.

This clonotype was detected only a few times. V and J are TRBV29-1 and TRBJ2-1; D possibly corresponds to TRBD2 (5 bases). Germline loops: CDR1 SQVTM, CDR2 ANQGSEA. This CDR3 has 13 amino acids. Trimming shortened V by 7 bases and J by 4 bases, and 14 bases separated the two germline ends. DNA for the CDR3: TGCAGCGAGCGGACTGGCTATTACAATGAGCAGTTCTTC. This codes for CSERTGYYNEQFF.

This clonotype was observed many times. The chain couples TRBV20-1 to TRBJ2-3, with 13 bases identical to TRBD2. This CDR3 region has 19 residues. After removal of 6 bases from V and 6 bases from J, the junction contained 21 bases not matched to a gene. CDR1 and CDR2 (germline): DFQATT, SNEGSKA (reference sequence). The CDR3: CSAQTWGTSGKRSRDTQYF. The CDR3 DNA is TGCAGTGCCCAGACCTGGGGGACTAGCGGGAAAAGGAGTAGGGATACGCAGTATTTT.

The chain links TRBV6-5 to TRBJ1-2; no clear D. Trimming removed 0 bases from V and 2 bases from J, with 10 bases in between. The germline CDR1 and CDR2 sequences are MNHEY and SVGAGI. There are 15 residues in the CDR3. Written as DNA, the CDR3 is TGTGCCAGCAGTTACTCGGAGCAGCTAAACTATGGCTACACCTTC. Protein: CASSYSEQLNYGYTF.

This clonotype was detected only a few times. The chain uses TRBV9 and TRBJ2-6; TRBD2 might be the D (5 bases). V was trimmed by 2 bases and J by 4 bases, leaving 13 bases between them. The CDR3 sequence is 16 residues long. Germline V CDR1 and CDR2: SGDLS, YYNGEE. The CDR3 coding sequence is TGTGCCAGCAGCGTCCAGCCGGGGTGGGGGGCCAACGTCCTGACTTTC. Translated, it gives CASSVQPGWGANVLTF.

This clonotype was seen only a few times. The chain carries TRBV4-1 and TRBJ2-2; D ambiguous. V lost 4 bases and J 2 bases, leaving 11 bases between the germline ends. The CDR3 extends over 15 amino acids. Germline CDR1 is MGHRA and CDR2 is YSYEKL. CDR3 in DNA: TGCGCCAGCAGCCTGAGTGGGGTAAACACCGGGGAGCTGTTTTTT. Its translation: CASSLSGVNTGELFF.

V usage is TRBV28 and J usage is TRBJ2-7; a weak D match, TRBD2 (6 bases). V was trimmed by 8 bases and J by 4 bases, leaving 12 bases between them. Germline lookup yields CDR1 MDHEN and CDR2 SYDVKM. The CDR3 covers 12 residues. Here the CDR3 DNA reads TGTGCCAGCCGACTAGAGCCTTACGAGCAGTACTTC. Its translation is CASRLEPYEQYF. Variable domain in full (rest from reference TRBV28 and TRBJ2-7): DVKVTQSSRYLVKRTGEKVFLECVQDMDHENMFWYRQDPGLGLRLIYFSYDVKMKEKGDIPEGYSVSREKKERFSLILESASTNQTSMYLCASRLEPYEQYFGPGTRLTVT.

The chain recombines TRBV15 with TRBJ2-1; D is unresolved. V was trimmed by 4 bases and J by 8 bases, leaving 6 bases between them. This CDR3 has 11 residues. Germline values: CDR1 LNHNV, CDR2 YYDKDF (reference sequence). CDR3 in amino acids: CATSTLHEQFF. The DNA of the CDR3 is TGTGCCACCAGCACTCTACATGAGCAGTTCTTC.

The chain employs TRBV4-2 and TRBJ2-2; D gene ambiguous. Trimming cost V 2 bases and J 6 bases, with 7 bases left between them. This CDR3 region has 13 residues. The germline gives CDR1 LGHNA, CDR2 YNFKEQ. CDR3 sequence reads: CASSQSVSGELFF. CDR3 DNA sequence: TGTGCCAGCAGCCAATCGGTATCCGGGGAGCTGTTTTTT.

The table lists this clonotype with many counts. This rearrangement joins TRBV30 to TRBJ2-5, with no clear D. CDR3 length equals 18 residues. V shed 7 bases and J shed 9 bases, with 36 bases lying between them. Per germline, CDR1 GTSNPN and CDR2 SVGIG (reference sequence). This CDR3 is CAFSPKPKVDFALRSQYF. The CDR3 nucleotides are TGTGCCTTCTCCCCCAAACCTAAAGTAGACTTCGCCCTTCGGTCCCAGTACTTC.

This clonotype was picked up many times. The CDR3 DNA reads as TGCAGTGCTAGAGATCGGCATCAGCAGTTCTTC. Protein product: CSARDRHQQFF. This chain joins TRBV20-1 and TRBJ2-1; no reliable D call. Germline CDR1 is DFQATT and CDR2 is SNEGSKA (reference sequence). The CDR3 totals 11 residues. Trimming removed 0 bases at V and 11 bases at J, with 8 bases between.